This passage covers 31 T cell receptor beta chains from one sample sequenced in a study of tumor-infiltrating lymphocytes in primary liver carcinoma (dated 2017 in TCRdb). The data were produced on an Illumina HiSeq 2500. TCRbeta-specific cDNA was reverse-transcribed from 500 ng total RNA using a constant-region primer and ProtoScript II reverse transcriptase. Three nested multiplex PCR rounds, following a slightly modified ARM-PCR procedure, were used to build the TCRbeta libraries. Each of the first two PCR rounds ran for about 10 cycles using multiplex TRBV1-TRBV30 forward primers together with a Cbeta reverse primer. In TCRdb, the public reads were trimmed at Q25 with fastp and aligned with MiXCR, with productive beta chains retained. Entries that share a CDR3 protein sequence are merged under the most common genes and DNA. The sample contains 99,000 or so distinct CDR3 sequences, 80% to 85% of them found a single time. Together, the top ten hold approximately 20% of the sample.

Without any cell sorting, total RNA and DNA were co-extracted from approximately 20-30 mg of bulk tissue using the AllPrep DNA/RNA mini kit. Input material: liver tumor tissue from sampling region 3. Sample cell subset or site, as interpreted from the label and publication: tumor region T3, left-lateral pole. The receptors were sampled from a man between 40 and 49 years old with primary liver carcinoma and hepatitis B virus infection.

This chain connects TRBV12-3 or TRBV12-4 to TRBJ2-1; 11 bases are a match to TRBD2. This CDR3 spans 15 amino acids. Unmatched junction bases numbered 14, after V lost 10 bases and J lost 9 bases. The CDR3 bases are TGTGCCAACTGTTTGAGACTAGCGGGAAGGGGTGAGCAGTTCTTC. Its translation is CANCLRLAGRGEQFF.

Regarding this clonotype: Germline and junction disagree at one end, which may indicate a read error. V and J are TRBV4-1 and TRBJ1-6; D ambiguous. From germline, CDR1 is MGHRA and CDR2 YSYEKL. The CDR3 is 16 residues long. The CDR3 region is CASSQEQSSYNSPLNF. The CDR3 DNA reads TGCGCCAGCAGCCAAGAACAGAGCTCTTATAATTCACCCCTCAACTTT.

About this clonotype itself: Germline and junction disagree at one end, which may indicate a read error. The CDR3 protein is CVSSLRGQSTDTQYF. CDR3 bases: TGTGTCAGCAGCTTAAGAGGGCAGAGCACAGATACGCAGTATTTT. V gene TRBV4-2 combines with J gene TRBJ2-3; perhaps TRBD2 as D (5 bases). The CDR3 consists of 15 residues. Germline lookup yields CDR1 LGHNA and CDR2 YNFKEQ.

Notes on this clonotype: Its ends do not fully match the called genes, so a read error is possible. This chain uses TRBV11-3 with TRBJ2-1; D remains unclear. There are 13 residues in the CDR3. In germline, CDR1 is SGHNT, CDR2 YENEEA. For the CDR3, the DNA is TGTGCCAGCAGCTACGCGCCATCGCTTGAGCGGTTCTTC. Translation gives CASSYAPSLERFF.

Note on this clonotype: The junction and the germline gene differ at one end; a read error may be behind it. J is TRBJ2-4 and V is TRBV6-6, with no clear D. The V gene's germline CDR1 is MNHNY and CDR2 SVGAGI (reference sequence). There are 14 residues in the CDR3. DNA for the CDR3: TGTGCCAGCAGCCCCGGCCAGGCCAATAACATTCAGTACTTC. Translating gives CASSPGQANNIQYF.

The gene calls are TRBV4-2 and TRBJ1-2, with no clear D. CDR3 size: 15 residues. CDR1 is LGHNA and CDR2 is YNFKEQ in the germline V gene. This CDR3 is CANSQGTGSNYGYTF. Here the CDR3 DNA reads TGTGCTAACAGCCAAGGAACGGGAAGTAACTATGGCTACACCTTC.

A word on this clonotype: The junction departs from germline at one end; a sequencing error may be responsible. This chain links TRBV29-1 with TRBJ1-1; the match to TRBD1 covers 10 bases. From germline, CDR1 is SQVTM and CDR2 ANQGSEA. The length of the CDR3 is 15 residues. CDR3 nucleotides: TGCAGCGTTGCTGGCCGGGACAGGGGTGACACTGAGGCTTTCTTT. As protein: CSVAGRDRGDTEAFF.

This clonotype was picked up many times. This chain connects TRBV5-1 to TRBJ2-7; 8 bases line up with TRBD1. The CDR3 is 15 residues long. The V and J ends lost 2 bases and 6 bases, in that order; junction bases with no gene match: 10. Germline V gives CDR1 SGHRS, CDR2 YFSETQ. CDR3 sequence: CASSFTGGFQAEQYF. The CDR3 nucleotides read TGCGCCAGCAGCTTTACAGGGGGGTTTCAGGCCGAGCAGTACTTC.

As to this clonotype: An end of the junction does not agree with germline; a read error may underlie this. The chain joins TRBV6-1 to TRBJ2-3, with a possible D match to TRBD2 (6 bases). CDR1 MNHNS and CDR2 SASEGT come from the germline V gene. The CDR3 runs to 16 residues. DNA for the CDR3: TGTGCCAGCAGTGAAAGGCGGGGACTTAGCACAGATACGCACTATTTT. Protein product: CASSERRGLSTDTHYF.

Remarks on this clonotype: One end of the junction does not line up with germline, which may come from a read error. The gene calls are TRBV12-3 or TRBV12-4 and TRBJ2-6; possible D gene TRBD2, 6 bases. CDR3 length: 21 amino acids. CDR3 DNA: TGTGTCAGCAGTCGGACCCGACTAGTCCCCGGTCGAGCCACTGGGGCCAACGTCCTGACTTTC. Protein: CVSSRTRLVPGRATGANVLTF.

CDR3 sequence: CADSRTGGYDDYTF. CDR3 in DNA: TGTGCCGACTCACGGACAGGGGGCTATGATGACTACACCTTC. This chain joins TRBV12-3 or TRBV12-4 and TRBJ1-2; 11 positions match TRBD1. J lost 10 bases, V lost 11 bases, and 15 bases had no gene match. The CDR3 loop spans 14 amino acids.

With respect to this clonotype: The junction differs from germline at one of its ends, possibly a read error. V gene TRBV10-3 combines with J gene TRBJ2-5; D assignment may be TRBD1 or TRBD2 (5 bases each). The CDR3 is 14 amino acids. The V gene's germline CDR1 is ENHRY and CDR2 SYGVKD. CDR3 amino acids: CAISATVLGETQYF. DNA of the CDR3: TGTGCCATCAGTGCGACAGTGTTGGGAGAGACCCAATACTTC.

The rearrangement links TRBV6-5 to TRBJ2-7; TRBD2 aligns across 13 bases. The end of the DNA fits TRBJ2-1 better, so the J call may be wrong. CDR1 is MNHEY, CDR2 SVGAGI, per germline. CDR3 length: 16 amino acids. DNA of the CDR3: TGTGCCAGCAGTTACCTCGAGACTAGCGGGAGGACCGAGCAGTTCTTC. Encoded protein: CASSYLETSGRTEQFF.

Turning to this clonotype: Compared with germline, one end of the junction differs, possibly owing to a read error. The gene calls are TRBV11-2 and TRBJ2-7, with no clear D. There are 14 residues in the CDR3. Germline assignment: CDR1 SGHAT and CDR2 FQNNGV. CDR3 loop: CTSSLDGVAYEQYF. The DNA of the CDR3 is TGTACCAGTAGCTTAGATGGAGTTGCCTACGAGCAGTACTTT.

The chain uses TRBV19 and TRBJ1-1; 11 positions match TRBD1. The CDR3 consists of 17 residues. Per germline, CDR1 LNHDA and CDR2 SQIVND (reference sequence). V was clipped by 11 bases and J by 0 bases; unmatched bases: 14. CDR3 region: CARRSRGQGDLNTEAFF. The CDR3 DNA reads TGTGCCCGTCGCAGCCGGGGACAGGGGGATCTGAACACTGAAGCTTTCTTT.

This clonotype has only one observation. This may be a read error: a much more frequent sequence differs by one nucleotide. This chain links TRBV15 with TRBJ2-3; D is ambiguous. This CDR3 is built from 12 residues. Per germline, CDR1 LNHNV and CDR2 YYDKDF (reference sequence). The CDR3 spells CATGRDIDTQYF. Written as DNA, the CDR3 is TGTGCCACCGGCAGAGATATAGATACGCAGTATTTT.

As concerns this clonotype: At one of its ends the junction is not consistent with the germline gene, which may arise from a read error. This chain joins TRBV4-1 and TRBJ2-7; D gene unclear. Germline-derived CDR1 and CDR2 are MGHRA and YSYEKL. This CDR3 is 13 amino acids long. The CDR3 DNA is TGCGCCAGCGGCCAAGATGGTCAGGACGAGCGGTACTTC. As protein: CASGQDGQDERYF.

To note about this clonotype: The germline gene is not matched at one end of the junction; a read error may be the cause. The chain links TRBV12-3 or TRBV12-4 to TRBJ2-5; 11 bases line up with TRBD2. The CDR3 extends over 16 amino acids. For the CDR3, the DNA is TGTTCCAGCAGACGAGGGACTAGCGGAATCCAAGAGACACAGTACTTC. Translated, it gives CSSRRGTSGIQETQYF.

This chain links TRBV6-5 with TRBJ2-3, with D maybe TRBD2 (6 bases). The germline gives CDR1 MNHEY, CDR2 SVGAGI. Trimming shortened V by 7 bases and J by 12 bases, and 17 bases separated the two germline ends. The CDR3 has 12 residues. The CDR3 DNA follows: TGTGCCAGCACCGGGGGAGTCGGTACACAGTATTTT. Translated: CASTGGVGTQYF.

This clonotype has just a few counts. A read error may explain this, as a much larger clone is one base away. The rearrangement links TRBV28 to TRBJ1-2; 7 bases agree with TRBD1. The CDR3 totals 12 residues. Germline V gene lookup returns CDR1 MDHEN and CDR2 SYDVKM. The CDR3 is CASGLRGQPEIF. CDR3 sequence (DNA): TGTGCCAGCGGTTTGAGGGGGCAGCCTGAGATCTTC.

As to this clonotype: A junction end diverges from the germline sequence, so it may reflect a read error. The CDR3 DNA reads as TGCAGCGTTGCAGGGGGCCGGGGTATGAACACTGAAGGTTTCTTT. This translates into CSVAGGRGMNTEGFF. The J gene is TRBJ1-1, the V gene TRBV29-1; 8 nucleotides line up with TRBD1. The CDR3 runs to 15 residues. Germline loops: CDR1 SQVTM, CDR2 ANQGSEA.

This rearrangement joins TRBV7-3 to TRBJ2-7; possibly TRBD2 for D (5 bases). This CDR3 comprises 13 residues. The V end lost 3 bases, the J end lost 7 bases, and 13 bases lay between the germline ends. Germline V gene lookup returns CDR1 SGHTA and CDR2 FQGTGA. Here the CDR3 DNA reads TGTGCCAGCAGCTTCGGACCCCAGCGGGAGCAGTACTTC. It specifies CASSFGPQREQYF.

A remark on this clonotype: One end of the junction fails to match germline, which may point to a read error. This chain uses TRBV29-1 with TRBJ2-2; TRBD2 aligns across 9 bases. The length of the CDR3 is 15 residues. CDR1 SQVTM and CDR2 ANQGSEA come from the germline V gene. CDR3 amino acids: CSVGTSAANRGELFF. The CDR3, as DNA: TGCAGCGTTGGGACTAGCGCGGCGAACAGAGGGGAGTTGTTTTTT.

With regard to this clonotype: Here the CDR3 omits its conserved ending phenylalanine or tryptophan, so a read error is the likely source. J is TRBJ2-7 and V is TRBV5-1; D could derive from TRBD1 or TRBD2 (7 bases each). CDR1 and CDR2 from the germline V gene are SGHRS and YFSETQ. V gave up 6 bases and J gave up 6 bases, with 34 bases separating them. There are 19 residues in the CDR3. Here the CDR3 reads CASTLLWTGETSRRAEQYS. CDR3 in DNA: TGCGCCAGCACCCTACTCTGGACAGGAGAGACTAGCCGGAGGGCCGAGCAGTACTCC.

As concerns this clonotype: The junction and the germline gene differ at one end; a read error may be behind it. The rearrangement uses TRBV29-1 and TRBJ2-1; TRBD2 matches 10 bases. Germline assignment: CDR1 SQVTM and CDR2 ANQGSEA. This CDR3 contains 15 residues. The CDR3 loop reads CSVLRLAGPYKEQFF. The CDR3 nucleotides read TGCAGCGTCCTTAGACTAGCGGGCCCATACAAAGAGCAGTTCTTC.

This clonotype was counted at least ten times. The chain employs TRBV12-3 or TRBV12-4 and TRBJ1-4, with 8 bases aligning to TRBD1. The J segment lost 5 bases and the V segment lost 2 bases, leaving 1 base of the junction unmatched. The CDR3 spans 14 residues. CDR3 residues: CASSLRQGNEKLFF. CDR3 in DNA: TGTGCCAGCAGTTTAAGACAGGGGAATGAAAAACTGTTTTTT.

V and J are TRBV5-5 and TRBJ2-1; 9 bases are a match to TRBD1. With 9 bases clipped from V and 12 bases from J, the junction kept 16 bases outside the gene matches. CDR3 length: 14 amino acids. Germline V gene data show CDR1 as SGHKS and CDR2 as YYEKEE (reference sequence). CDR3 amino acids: CAKNRGTGTSWQFF. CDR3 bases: TGTGCCAAGAATCGGGGGACAGGGACATCTTGGCAGTTCTTC.

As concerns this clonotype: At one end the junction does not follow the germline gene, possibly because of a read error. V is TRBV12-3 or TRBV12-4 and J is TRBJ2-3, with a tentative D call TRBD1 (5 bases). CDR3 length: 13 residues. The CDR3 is CVSSSRGTDTQFF. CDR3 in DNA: TGTGTCAGCAGTTCTAGGGGCACAGATACGCAGTTTTTT.

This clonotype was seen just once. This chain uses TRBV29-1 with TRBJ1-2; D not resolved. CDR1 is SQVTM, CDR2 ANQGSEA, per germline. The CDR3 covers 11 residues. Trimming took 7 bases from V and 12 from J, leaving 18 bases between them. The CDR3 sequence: CSARAASGHTF. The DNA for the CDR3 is TGCAGCGCCCGGGCCGCAAGCGGCCACACCTTC.

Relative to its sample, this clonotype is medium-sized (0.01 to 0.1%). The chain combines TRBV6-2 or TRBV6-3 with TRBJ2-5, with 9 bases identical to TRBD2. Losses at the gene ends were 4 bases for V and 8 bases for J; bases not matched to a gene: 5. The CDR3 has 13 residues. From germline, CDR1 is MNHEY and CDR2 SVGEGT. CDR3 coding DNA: TGTGCCAGCAGTTCCGGACTAGCGAACACCCAGTACTTC. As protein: CASSSGLANTQYF.

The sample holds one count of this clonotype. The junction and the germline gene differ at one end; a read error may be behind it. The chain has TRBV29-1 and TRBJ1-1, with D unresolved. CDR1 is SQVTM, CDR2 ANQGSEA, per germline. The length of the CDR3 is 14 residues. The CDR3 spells CGVEDRGWLTEAFF. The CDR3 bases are TGCGGCGTCGAAGACCGGGGTTGGCTCACTGAAGCTTTCTTT.